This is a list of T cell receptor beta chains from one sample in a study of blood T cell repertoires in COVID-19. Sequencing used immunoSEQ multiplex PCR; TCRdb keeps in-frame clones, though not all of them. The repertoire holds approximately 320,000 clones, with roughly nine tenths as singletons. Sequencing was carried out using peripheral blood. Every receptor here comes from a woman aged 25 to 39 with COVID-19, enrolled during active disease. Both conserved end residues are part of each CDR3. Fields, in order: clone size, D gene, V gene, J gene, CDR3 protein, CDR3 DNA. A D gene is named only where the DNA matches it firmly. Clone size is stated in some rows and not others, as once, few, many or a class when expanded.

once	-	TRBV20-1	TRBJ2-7	CSASHPVTSYEQYF	TGCAGTGCTAGTCACCCGGTGACTAGCTACGAGCAGTACTTC
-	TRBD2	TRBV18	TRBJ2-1	CASSLAGDYNEQFF	TGTGCCAGCTCACTAGCGGGCGACTACAATGAGCAGTTCTTC
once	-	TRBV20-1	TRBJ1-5	CSASWDTDQPQHF	TGCAGTGCTAGTTGGGACACTGATCAGCCCCAGCATTTT
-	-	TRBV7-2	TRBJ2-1	CASSLRSGAGKFF	TGTGCCAGCAGCTTAAGGTCAGGGGCGGGCAAGTTCTTC
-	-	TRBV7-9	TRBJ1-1	CASEGFVEGAPWAFF	TGTGCCAGCGAGGGGTTCGTGGAGGGAGCCCCCTGGGCTTTCTTT
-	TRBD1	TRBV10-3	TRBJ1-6	CAITGDSYNSPLHF	TGTGCCATCACGGGGGACAGCTATAATTCACCCCTCCACTTT
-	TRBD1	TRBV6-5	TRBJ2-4	CASSSTGRAKNIQYF	TGTGCCAGCAGTTCGACAGGGAGAGCCAAAAACATTCAGTACTTC
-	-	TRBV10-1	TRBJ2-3	CASSRDRGDTQYF	TGCGCCAGCAGTCGCGATCGGGGGGATACGCAGTATTTT
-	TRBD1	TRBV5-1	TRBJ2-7	CASSSWTGGGYEQYF	TGCGCCAGCAGCTCCTGGACAGGCGGAGGATACGAGCAGTACTTC
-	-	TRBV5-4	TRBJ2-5	CASSFFETQYF	TGTGCCAGCAGCTTCTTCGAGACCCAGTACTTC